This TCR beta chain was recorded in a study of T and B cells in COVID-19 patients. Study summary: At median age around 34 years, recovered patients were younger than active-infection patients at less than 70.

Multiplex PCR with BIOMED2 TRB-A/B primer pools amplified TRB rearrangements. TCRdb re-derived calls from the multiplex PCR reads in MiXCR, one entry per CDR3 protein. This table has about 7,000 distinct CDR3 sequences, more than 20% appearing once. This clonotype is termed medium-sized. This CDR3 is built from 11 residues. Per germline, CDR1 LNHDA and CDR2 SQIVND (reference sequence). J lost 10 bases, V lost 4 bases, and 2 bases had no gene match. From blood, roughly 250-500 ng of genomic DNA served as TRB template. The chain has TRBV19 and TRBJ1-1; TRBD1 matches 8 bases. The receptor was derived from a human donor who had recovered from COVID-19. Sequencing was done on a sample of blood. CDR3 nucleotide sequence: TGTGCCAGTAGTACCGGACAGGGAGCTTTCTTT. This encodes CASSTGQGAFF.